The next 19 T cell receptor beta chains were all read from a single sample in a study of T cells in narcolepsy. Produced via immunoSEQ multiplex PCR; TCRdb's table is partial and in-frame only. This sample yields tens of thousands of clones, of which around 90% are seen a single time; 0.9% to 1.2% belongs to the top ten. The sample taken for sequencing was CD45RA- memory CD4+ T cells from PBMCs. These TCRs come from a human donor with narcolepsy.

This clone was counted only a few times. The rearrangement links TRBV21-1 to TRBJ1-3; TRBD1 is taken as the D call from the table, unchecked against the DNA. TRBV21-1 is flagged as a pseudogene. This CDR3 is 16 amino acids long. The chain's CDR3 is CASSSRTGNNRNTIYF. The CDR3 region has the DNA TGTGCCAGCAGTTCGCGGACAGGGAATAATCGTAACACCATATATTTT.

CDR3 DNA: TGTGCCAGCAGCCCGCCGAGCACAGATACGCAGTATTTT. It yields the protein CASSPPSTDTQYF. The J gene is TRBJ2-3, the V gene TRBV7-3; no reliable D call. CDR1 is SGHTA and CDR2 is FQGTGA in the germline V gene. This CDR3 has 13 amino acids. V lost 5 bases and J lost 0, with 6 bases in between. Full variable domain (remainder filled in from reference TRBV7-3 and TRBJ2-3): GAGVSQTPSNKVTEKGKYVELRCDPISGHTALYWYRQSLGQGPEFLIYFQGTGAADDSGLPNDRFFAVRPEGSVSTLKIQRTERGDSAVYLCASSPPSTDTQYFGPGTRLTVL.

V gene TRBV6-6 combines with J gene TRBJ1-5; D unclear. This CDR3 spans 12 amino acids. Looked up from germline, CDR1 is MNHNY and CDR2 is SVGAGI (reference sequence). The V and J ends lost 6 bases and 16 bases respectively, with 19 bases between them. The CDR3 nucleotides are TGTGCCAGCAGCAATCCTCGGGATCGGAAACATTTT. The encoded protein is CASSNPRDRKHF.

The J gene is TRBJ1-1, the V gene TRBV29-1; possible D gene TRBD1, 6 bases. Germline-derived CDR1 and CDR2 are SQVTM and ANQGSEA. Trimming shortened V by 6 bases and J by 5 bases, and 16 bases separated the two germline ends. CDR3 length: 13 amino acids. The DNA for the CDR3 is TGCAGCGTAGGTACCAGGGGAGGGACTGAAGCTTTCTTT. Amino acids: CSVGTRGGTEAFF.

There are a few counts of this clone. V and J are TRBV6-5 and TRBJ2-3, with 7 bases identical to TRBD1. The CDR3 loop spans 14 amino acids. CDR1 is MNHEY and CDR2 is SVGAGI in the germline V gene. J was trimmed by 3 bases and V by 6 bases; bases with no gene match: 6. The CDR3 DNA reads TGTGCCAGCAGGATACAGGGGAGTACAGATACGCAGTATTTT. The encoded protein is CASRIQGSTDTQYF.

This clone has only one observation. The J gene is TRBJ2-1, the V gene TRBV2, with 8 bases identical to TRBD2. Germline V gene sequence: CDR1 SNHLY, CDR2 FYNNEI. Losses at the gene ends were 5 bases for V and 8 bases for J; bases not matched to a gene: 8. This CDR3 has 14 amino acids. Here the CDR3 DNA reads TGTGCCAGCAGTCCGGGACTAGAATCGTATGAGCAGTTCTTC. Amino acid sequence: CASSPGLESYEQFF.

The chain joins TRBV7-9 to TRBJ1-1; D is ambiguous. Looked up from germline, CDR1 is SEHNR and CDR2 is FQNEAQ (reference sequence). CDR3 size: 13 residues. V lost 1 base, J lost 2 bases, and 5 bases lay in between. The CDR3 sequence: CASSLVVNTEAFF. The CDR3 region has the DNA TGTGCCAGCAGCTTAGTCGTAAACACTGAAGCTTTCTTT. The full variable domain, in which reference TRBV7-9 and TRBJ1-1 provide the parts outside the CDR3, is DTGVSQNPRHKITKRGQNVTFRCDPISEHNRLYWYRQTLGQGPEFLTYFQNEAQLEKSRLLSDRFSAERPKGSFSTLEIQRTEQGDSAMYLCASSLVVNTEAFFGQGTRLTVV.

The rearrangement uses TRBV18 and TRBJ2-7; D ambiguous. Germline V CDR1 and CDR2: KGHSH, LQKENI. The CDR3 runs to 14 residues. V lost 3 bases and J 5 bases, leaving 14 bases between the germline ends. CDR3 in DNA: TGTGCCAGCTCACCTCCGGACGGGTCCGACGAGCAGTACTTC. This gives the protein CASSPPDGSDEQYF.

The gene calls are TRBV4-1 and TRBJ2-3; TRBD2 matches at 7 bases. The germline V gene has CDR1 MGHRA and CDR2 YSYEKL. The CDR3 totals 15 residues. The trim removed 4 bases at V and 0 bases at J, leaving 4 bases unmatched. This chain's CDR3 is CASSPRTRSTDTQYF. CDR3 sequence (DNA): TGCGCCAGCAGCCCCCGGACTAGGAGCACAGATACGCAGTATTTT.

The chain couples TRBV6-5 to TRBJ2-7; D remains ambiguous. The V and J ends lost 7 bases and 3 bases respectively, with 10 bases between them. The CDR3 covers 12 residues. Germline CDR1 and CDR2: MNHEY and SVGAGI. The CDR3 reads CASTLNGYEQYF. The CDR3 DNA follows: TGTGCCAGCACCTTAAATGGCTACGAGCAGTACTTC.

This rearrangement joins TRBV5-1 to TRBJ1-1, with D hard to call. The germline V and J ends were trimmed by 3 bases and 1 base, with 7 bases remaining between them. The CDR3 is 13 residues long. The V gene's germline CDR1 is SGHRS and CDR2 YFSETQ. CDR3 sequence reads: CASSSLGNTEAFF. The CDR3 bases are TGCGCCAGCAGCTCCTTGGGGAACACTGAAGCTTTCTTT.

The rearrangement links TRBV18 to TRBJ2-3; D perhaps matches TRBD1 (5 bases). V was shortened by 1 base and J by 1 base, with 12 bases between the two germline ends. The germline CDR1 and CDR2 sequences are KGHSH and LQKENI. This CDR3 has 16 residues. CDR3 sequence reads: CASSPQQESGTDTQYF. CDR3 sequence (DNA): TGTGCCAGCTCACCACAACAGGAGTCGGGCACAGATACGCAGTATTTT.

CDR3 residues: CATLESRGTEAFF. In DNA form, the CDR3 reads TGTGCCACCTTAGAATCCAGGGGCACTGAAGCTTTCTTT. This chain uses TRBV6-5 with TRBJ1-1; tentative D call: TRBD1 (6 bases). The CDR3 totals 13 residues. Deletions cut 10 bases from V and 4 bases from J, with 16 bases between. Per germline, CDR1 MNHEY and CDR2 SVGAGI.

The chain has TRBV27 and TRBJ1-4; no firm D call. V lost 7 bases and J lost 8, with 14 bases in between. The CDR3 has 13 residues. CDR1 and CDR2 from the germline V gene are MNHEY and SMNVEV (reference sequence). The CDR3 nucleotides read TGTGCCAGCACTTTCTCGACGGGCGAAAAACTGTTTTTT. This gives the protein CASTFSTGEKLFF. Using reference TRBV27 and TRBJ1-4 for the parts outside the CDR3, the full variable domain is EAQVTQNPRYLITVTGKKLTVTCSQNMNHEYMSWYRQDPGLGLRQIYYSMNVEVTDKGDVPEGYKVSRKEKRNFPLILESPSPNQTSLYFCASTFSTGEKLFFGSGTQLSVL.

The chain recombines TRBV28 with TRBJ1-1; no definite D call. Germline loops: CDR1 MDHEN, CDR2 SYDVKM. CDR3 length: 12 amino acids. The V end lost 7 bases, the J end lost 3 bases, and 9 bases lay between the germline ends. This CDR3 is CASTNPYTEAFF. CDR3 bases: TGTGCCAGCACAAACCCCTACACTGAAGCTTTCTTT.

The chain couples TRBV28 to TRBJ1-2; possibly TRBD1 for D (6 bases). This CDR3 is 13 amino acids long. The V and J ends lost 8 bases and 4 bases respectively, with 14 bases between them. Germline V CDR1 and CDR2: MDHEN, SYDVKM. The chain's CDR3 is CASGEGDFYGYTF. As DNA, the CDR3 is TGTGCCAGCGGAGAGGGGGATTTCTATGGCTACACCTTC.

This chain joins TRBV5-4 and TRBJ1-2; 7 bases align to TRBD1. CDR3 length: 14 amino acids. The ends lost 4 bases at V and 5 bases at J; junction bases unmatched: 8. Germline values: CDR1 SGHNT, CDR2 YYREEE (reference sequence). This CDR3 reads CASSLGQAQYGYTF. DNA for the CDR3: TGTGCCAGCAGCCTCGGACAGGCCCAGTATGGCTACACCTTC.

In regard to this clone: Distinct nucleotide sequences in the sample also encode this CDR3. The V call is TRBV6-5, the J call TRBJ1-2; TRBD1 is a possible D gene (5 bases). CDR1 and CDR2 (germline): MNHEY, SVGAGI. This CDR3 is 13 amino acids long. Trimming cost V 5 bases and J 5 bases, with 12 bases left between them. The CDR3 region has the DNA TGTGCCAGCAGTCCGGGGGGGGATTATGGCTACACCTTC. Translating gives CASSPGGDYGYTF.

CDR3: CASSNTGTGVKGYTF. As DNA, the CDR3 is TGTGCCAGTAGTAATACCGGGACAGGGGTGAAGGGCTACACCTTC. This sequence joins TRBV19 and TRBJ1-2; 10 positions match TRBD1. Trimming removed 4 bases from V and 8 bases from J; junction bases left unmatched: 10. This CDR3 is built from 15 residues. The germline gives CDR1 LNHDA, CDR2 SQIVND (reference sequence). Looking up the rest from reference TRBV19 and TRBJ1-2 gives the full variable domain: DGGITQSPKYLFRKEGQNVTLSCEQNLNHDAMYWYRQDPGQGLRLIYYSQIVNDFQKGDIAEGYSVSREKKESFPLTVTSAQKNPTAFYLCASSNTGTGVKGYTFGSGTRLTVV.